These 10 T cell receptor beta chains came from one sample sequenced in a study of shared clonotypes between healthy human individuals. Some clones are missing from TCRdb's copy, which holds only in-frame ones; the method was immunoSEQ multiplex PCR. This sample has about 450,000 clones, with roughly 85% found just once. Sample: PBMCs. The source of these receptors is a woman in her 40s in good health. Some clones in this sample may be carry-over from other donors' samples.

In the case of this clone: One end of the junction does not line up with germline, which may come from a read error. The chain combines TRBV6-1 with TRBJ1-2; D is unclear. Germline values: CDR1 MNHNS, CDR2 SASEGT. The length of the CDR3 is 15 residues. CDR3 in DNA: TGTGCCATCAGTGAGAGGCAGCCCGCTGGCTATGGCTACACCTTC. This codes for CAISERQPAGYGYTF.

The chain carries TRBV7-2 and TRBJ1-2; TRBD1 aligns across 9 bases. V lost 5 bases, J lost 8 bases, and 12 bases stayed unmatched. The germline gives CDR1 SGHTA, CDR2 FQGNSA. CDR3 length equals 15 residues. CDR3 residues: CASSLGLHRGRGYTF. The CDR3 bases are TGTGCCAGCAGCCTGGGGTTACACAGGGGGCGCGGCTACACCTTC.

The chain uses TRBV19 and TRBJ2-5; D may be TRBD2 (5 bases). Trimming pared 4 bases from V and 5 bases from J, leaving 11 bases between. Looked up from germline, CDR1 is LNHDA and CDR2 is SQIVND (reference sequence). The CDR3 spans 13 residues. The CDR3 is CASSTGLVETQYF. CDR3 nucleotide sequence: TGTGCCAGTAGTACCGGACTGGTGGAGACCCAGTACTTC.

The chain employs TRBV11-2 and TRBJ1-1, with 7 bases identical to TRBD1. The CDR3 contains 15 residues. The V and J ends lost 5 bases and 4 bases, in that order; junction bases with no gene match: 10. CDR1 is SGHAT and CDR2 is FQNNGV in the germline V gene. The CDR3 sequence is CASSVTGVEGTEAFF. CDR3 bases: TGTGCCAGCAGCGTCACAGGGGTGGAGGGCACTGAAGCTTTCTTT.

The chain employs TRBV14 and TRBJ2-3, with no clear D. Germline V gene lookup returns CDR1 SGHDN and CDR2 FVKESK. Trimming removed 3 bases from V and 5 bases from J, with 12 bases in between. This CDR3 is built from 14 residues. CDR3 nucleotides: TGTGCCAGCAGCCAGCATCTGGTCGGAGATACGCAGTATTTT. As protein: CASSQHLVGDTQYF.

V usage is TRBV18 and J usage is TRBJ2-7; 11 nucleotides line up with TRBD2. With 4 bases clipped from V and 2 bases from J, the junction kept 4 bases outside the gene matches. Looked up from germline, CDR1 is KGHSH and CDR2 is LQKENI. The CDR3 runs 15 residues. The DNA of the CDR3 is TGTGCCAGCTCACTGGGACTAGCGGACACCTACGAGCAGTACTTC. Translated, it gives CASSLGLADTYEQYF.

This clone appeared a single time. This chain connects TRBV6-1 to TRBJ2-7, with TRBD2 identical over 8 bases. The CDR3 runs to 15 residues. Trimming removed 3 bases from V and 0 bases from J; junction bases left unmatched: 4. CDR1 is MNHNS and CDR2 is SASEGT in the germline V gene. CDR3 residues: CASSDVTSGSYEQYF. The CDR3 nucleotides read TGTGCCAGCAGTGACGTCACTAGCGGCTCCTACGAGCAGTACTTC.

This clone was seen only a few times. The V call is TRBV7-9, the J call TRBJ2-7, with D unclear. The CDR3 contains 12 residues. With 5 bases removed from V and 3 bases from J, the gap between germline ends came to 8 bases. Germline V gene lookup returns CDR1 SEHNR and CDR2 FQNEAQ (reference sequence). CDR3 in DNA: TGTGCCAGCAGCCCGACCTACTACGAGCAGTACTTC. Amino acids: CASSPTYYEQYF.

The chain links TRBV6-5 to TRBJ2-2, with D tentatively TRBD1 (6 bases). Germline CDR1 reads MNHEY; CDR2 reads SVGAGI. This CDR3 comprises 16 residues. Trimming took 0 bases from V and 4 from J, leaving 12 bases between them. The CDR3 sequence: CASSYSAGVGTGELFF. DNA of the CDR3: TGTGCCAGCAGTTACTCGGCAGGGGTAGGCACCGGGGAGCTGTTTTTT.

This clone was seen only once. The chain carries TRBV14 and TRBJ2-1, with 13 bases matching TRBD2. With 5 bases clipped from V and 6 bases from J, the junction kept 4 bases outside the gene matches. Germline V CDR1 and CDR2: SGHDN, FVKESK. The CDR3 sequence is 15 residues long. CDR3 nucleotide sequence: TGTGCCAGCAGCATCCGACTAGCGGGAGGCAATGAGCAGTTCTTC. Protein sequence: CASSIRLAGGNEQFF.